This entry lists 32 T cell receptor beta chains sequenced from one sample in a study of shared clonotypes between healthy human individuals. The data were produced by immunoSEQ multiplex PCR, yet TCRdb's version contains in-frame clones alone and is incomplete. This table holds over 2 million clones, about nine tenths found once. Source material: naive CD4+ T cells from PBMCs. Subset reported: CD45RA+ positively selected. All receptors derive from a man aged 18 to 35 in good health. Some clones in this sample may be carry-over from other donors' samples.

This sequence joins TRBV19 and TRBJ1-3; D gene ambiguous. The germline V gene encodes CDR1 LNHDA and CDR2 SQIVND (reference sequence). This CDR3 spans 13 amino acids. Trimming shortened V by 8 bases and J by 0 bases, and 8 bases separated the two germline ends. This CDR3 reads CASGTVSGNTIYF. The CDR3 bases are TGTGCCAGTGGAACAGTCTCTGGAAACACCATATATTTT.

The V and J genes are TRBV5-1 and TRBJ2-5, with TRBD1 matching 9 bases. The V and J ends lost 0 bases and 5 bases, in that order; junction bases with no gene match: 8. The germline V gene has CDR1 SGHRS and CDR2 YFSETQ. The CDR3 runs to 16 residues. The chain's CDR3 is CASSLGSTGGRETQYF. DNA for the CDR3: TGCGCCAGCAGCTTGGGAAGTACAGGGGGCCGTGAGACCCAGTACTTC.

V usage is TRBV5-4 and J usage is TRBJ1-2, with a possible D match to TRBD1 (6 bases). Per germline, CDR1 SGHNT and CDR2 YYREEE (reference sequence). CDR3 size: 15 residues. V was trimmed by 4 bases and J by 2 bases, leaving 15 bases between them. The CDR3: CASSTSTGVNYGYTF. The CDR3, as DNA: TGTGCCAGCAGCACATCGACAGGAGTCAACTATGGCTACACCTTC.

The gene calls are TRBV9 and TRBJ2-3, with 7 bases that match TRBD1. V lost 0 bases and J lost 1; bases outside the gene matches: 14. This CDR3 region has 19 residues. Germline V gene data show CDR1 as SGDLS and CDR2 as YYNGEE. The DNA of the CDR3 is TGTGCCAGCAGCGTAGAGGCAGGGGGTGACATTACTGGCACAGATACGCAGTATTTT. It is translated as CASSVEAGGDITGTDTQYF.

V is TRBV30 and J is TRBJ2-3; D ambiguous. CDR3 size: 14 residues. Trimming shortened V by 1 base and J by 0 bases, and 8 bases separated the two germline ends. CDR1 is GTSNPN, CDR2 SVGIG, per germline (reference sequence). DNA of the CDR3: TGTGCCTGGAGTGAGTCGATTAGCACAGATACGCAGTATTTT. Translating gives CAWSESISTDTQYF. Based on the CDR3 plus reference TRBV30 and TRBJ2-3, the full variable domain is SQTIHQWPATLVQPVGSPLSLECTVEGTSNPNLYWYRQAAGRGLQLLFYSVGIGQISSEVPQNLSASRPQDRQFILSSKKLLLSDSGFYLCAWSESISTDTQYFGPGTRLTVL.

The chain uses TRBV4-1 and TRBJ2-7, with D possibly matching TRBD1 (7 bases). Trimming shortened V by 2 bases and J by 4 bases, and 18 bases separated the two germline ends. The CDR3 spans 16 residues. Per the germline V gene, CDR1 is MGHRA and CDR2 is YSYEKL. The CDR3 nucleotides are TGCGCCAGCAGCCAACTTGTGGGCAGGGGGACTTACGAGCAGTACTTC. Encoded protein: CASSQLVGRGTYEQYF.

The V gene is TRBV27, the J gene TRBJ2-5; D remains unclear. CDR1 and CDR2 from the germline V gene are MNHEY and SMNVEV (reference sequence). CDR3 length: 13 amino acids. The V end was cut by 2 bases, the J end by 1 base, with 5 bases between. The CDR3 is CASSLLSQETQYF. The CDR3 DNA reads TGTGCCAGCAGTTTACTGTCCCAAGAGACCCAGTACTTC.

This chain connects TRBV4-1 to TRBJ2-5, with D maybe TRBD2 (5 bases). The ends were cut back, 4 bases at V and 5 bases at J, with 14 bases in the middle. Germline loops: CDR1 MGHRA, CDR2 YSYEKL. The CDR3 runs 14 residues. The CDR3 DNA sequence: TGCGCCAGCAGCCTTTTAAGCGGCCAGGAGACCCAGTACTTC. Residues: CASSLLSGQETQYF.

The J gene is TRBJ2-1, the V gene TRBV4-3; D is ambiguous. The CDR3 has 15 residues. The V and J ends lost 2 bases and 9 bases respectively, with 17 bases between them. Germline lookup yields CDR1 LGHNA and CDR2 YSLEER. Here the CDR3 DNA reads TGCGCCAGCAGCCAACGGGTACATGTTTTAGGTGAGCAGTTCTTC. Protein product: CASSQRVHVLGEQFF.

V is TRBV19 and J is TRBJ2-5; no reliable D call. Germline V gene data show CDR1 as LNHDA and CDR2 as SQIVND (reference sequence). The germline V and J ends were trimmed by 4 bases and 1 base, with 13 bases remaining between them. The CDR3 is made up of 15 amino acids. CDR3 bases: TGTGCCAGTAGTAGTTCTCGCCTGACCCAAGAGACCCAGTACTTC. It codes for CASSSSRLTQETQYF.

The chain carries TRBV7-2 and TRBJ1-2, with a tentative D call TRBD1 (6 bases). The V gene lost 5 bases and the J gene lost 0 bases, with 10 bases spanning the gap. Germline V gene lookup returns CDR1 SGHTA and CDR2 FQGNSA. This CDR3 has 14 amino acids. The CDR3 protein is CASSTWTANYGYTF. The DNA for the CDR3 is TGTGCCAGCAGCACGTGGACAGCTAACTATGGCTACACCTTC.

CDR3 protein: CASSRAGTGVTEAFF. The CDR3 nucleotides are TGTGCCAGCAGTCGCGCCGGGACAGGGGTGACTGAAGCTTTCTTT. This chain connects TRBV6-6 to TRBJ1-1; 10 bases line up with TRBD1. V lost 5 bases, J lost 5 bases, and 8 bases stayed unmatched. The CDR3 extends over 15 amino acids. CDR1 is MNHNY and CDR2 is SVGAGI in the germline V gene (reference sequence).

The chain employs TRBV30 and TRBJ2-7; 9 bases agree with TRBD1. V lost 0 bases, J lost 6 bases, and 3 bases stayed unmatched. This CDR3 spans 13 amino acids. CDR1 is GTSNPN and CDR2 is SVGIG in the germline V gene (reference sequence). CDR3 in amino acids: CAWSVQGATEQYF. The DNA for the CDR3 is TGTGCCTGGAGTGTACAGGGGGCGACCGAGCAGTACTTC.

The chain recombines TRBV29-1 with TRBJ2-3; TRBD2 aligns across 8 bases. CDR1 is SQVTM and CDR2 is ANQGSEA in the germline V gene. The CDR3 length is 13 residues. The V segment lost 7 bases and the J segment 6 bases; nucleotides outside the gene matches: 9. The CDR3 loop is CSAGGLVYDTQYF. The CDR3 DNA reads as TGCAGCGCCGGGGGACTAGTGTATGATACGCAGTATTTT.

This chain links TRBV7-9 with TRBJ1-1, with D possibly TRBD1 on 5 matching bases. V was shortened by 5 bases and J by 3 bases, with 16 bases between the two germline ends. The CDR3 consists of 15 residues. Germline CDR1 SEHNR, CDR2 FQNEAQ (reference sequence). The CDR3, as DNA: TGTGCCAGCAGCCGATGGGACGGGAGGTACACTGAAGCTTTCTTT. It translates to CASSRWDGRYTEAFF.

The chain recombines TRBV29-1 with TRBJ1-3, with D uncertain. The V and J ends lost 3 bases and 2 bases respectively, with 11 bases between them. This CDR3 has 14 amino acids. Germline V gene data show CDR1 as SQVTM and CDR2 as ANQGSEA. CDR3 loop: CSVDPKGAGNTIYF. The CDR3 DNA sequence: TGCAGCGTTGACCCGAAGGGAGCTGGAAACACCATATATTTT. The variable domain in full, with the rest retrieved from reference TRBV29-1 and TRBJ1-3, is SAVISQKPSRDICQRGTSLTIQCQVDSQVTMMFWYRQQPGQSLTLIATANQGSEATYESGFVIDKFPISRPNLTFSTLTVSNMSPEDSSIYLCSVDPKGAGNTIYFGEGSWLTVV.

This clone was detected a few times. The chain recombines TRBV28 with TRBJ1-5; D possibly corresponds to TRBD1 (5 bases). Trimming removed 5 bases at V and 6 bases at J, with 23 bases between. Germline CDR1 MDHEN, CDR2 SYDVKM. CDR3 length equals 17 residues. CDR3 nucleotide sequence: TGTGCCAGCAGTACTTACCGGACCGCCCTGGGGGGTCAGCCCCAGCATTTT. As protein: CASSTYRTALGGQPQHF.

The chain uses TRBV6-5 and TRBJ2-5; D call uncertain. CDR1 is MNHEY and CDR2 is SVGAGI in the germline V gene. V lost 4 bases, J lost 4 bases, and 13 bases lay in between. The CDR3 totals 14 residues. For the CDR3, the DNA is TGTGCCAGCAGTTCCGCCCTGACTCGAGAGACCCAGTACTTC. Residues: CASSSALTRETQYF.

V usage is TRBV5-1 and J usage is TRBJ1-4, with D uncertain. V was cut by 4 bases and J by 1 base, with 8 bases left in between. Germline V lookup: CDR1 SGHRS, CDR2 YFSETQ. This CDR3 contains 14 residues. In nucleotides, the CDR3 is TGCGCCAGCAGCCCTGAGATAACTAATGAAAAACTGTTTTTT. Amino acids: CASSPEITNEKLFF.

The J gene is TRBJ2-3, the V gene TRBV7-2, with D possibly being TRBD1 or TRBD2 (5 bases each). Deletions cut 6 bases from V and 0 bases from J, with 13 bases between. The V gene's germline CDR1 is SGHTA and CDR2 FQGNSA. The CDR3 contains 15 residues. The CDR3 is CASRPPGTSTDTQYF. DNA for the CDR3: TGTGCCAGCAGGCCCCCCGGGACGAGCACAGATACGCAGTATTTT.

This chain uses TRBV6-1 with TRBJ2-5, with D perhaps assigned TRBD1 or TRBD2 (5 bases each). In germline, CDR1 is MNHNS, CDR2 SASEGT. V was clipped by 6 bases and J by 1 base, with 12 bases between them. The CDR3 covers 14 residues. The CDR3 reads CASRAPGTQETQYF. CDR3 in DNA: TGTGCCAGCAGGGCCCCCGGGACCCAAGAGACCCAGTACTTC.

This chain uses TRBV4-1 with TRBJ2-2, with a possible D match to TRBD1 (5 bases). V was pared by 0 bases and J by 6 bases, with 14 bases between. The CDR3 has 16 amino acids. CDR1 and CDR2 from the germline V gene are MGHRA and YSYEKL. For the CDR3, the DNA is TGCGCCAGCAGCCAAGAGGGGCTAGAAGCAGCCGGGGAGCTGTTTTTT. Translation: CASSQEGLEAAGELFF.

The rearrangement joins TRBV15 to TRBJ2-1, with 7 bases identical to TRBD2. V was clipped by 6 bases and J by 5 bases; unmatched bases: 4. Per germline, CDR1 LNHNV and CDR2 YYDKDF (reference sequence). There are 13 residues in the CDR3. The CDR3 here is CATRGGLDNEQFF. The CDR3 nucleotides are TGTGCCACCAGGGGAGGGTTAGACAATGAGCAGTTCTTC.

The chain couples TRBV6-1 to TRBJ1-1; TRBD1 aligns across 9 bases. V shed 4 bases, J shed 3 bases, and the junction held 6 bases outside the gene matches. The CDR3 has 15 residues. Germline V CDR1 and CDR2: MNHNS, SASEGT. The CDR3 region is CASSGGDRAYTEAFF. The CDR3 nucleotides read TGTGCCAGCAGTGGGGGGGACAGGGCTTACACTGAAGCTTTCTTT.

Comments on this clone: The same CDR3 arises from other DNA sequences in this sample as well. CDR3 region: CASSLRRNTGELFF. The CDR3 DNA is TGTGCCAGCAGTTTAAGGAGGAACACCGGGGAGCTGTTTTTT. The J gene is TRBJ2-2, the V gene TRBV28; D gene ambiguous. This CDR3 has 14 amino acids. Germline values: CDR1 MDHEN, CDR2 SYDVKM. V dropped 2 bases and J dropped 1 base, with 5 bases sitting between them.

The V call is TRBV4-3, the J call TRBJ2-2; 7 bases line up with TRBD2. The CDR3 is 15 residues long. Losses at the gene ends were 6 bases for V and 0 bases for J; bases not matched to a gene: 4. Germline V gene sequence: CDR1 LGHNA, CDR2 YSLEER. CDR3 DNA sequence: TGCGCCAGCAGACGGGGGGAGACGAACACCGGGGAGCTGTTTTTT. Translating it yields CASRRGETNTGELFF.

The chain links TRBV11-2 to TRBJ1-2; 7 positions agree with TRBD1. With 2 bases clipped from V and 4 bases from J, the junction kept 4 bases outside the gene matches. Germline V CDR1 and CDR2: SGHAT, FQNNGV. The length of the CDR3 is 14 residues. CDR3 sequence (DNA): TGTGCCAGCAGCTTAAACAGGGGTTCCTATGGCTACACCTTC. Its translation is CASSLNRGSYGYTF.

The rearrangement links TRBV5-5 to TRBJ2-3; 11 nucleotides match TRBD2. In germline, CDR1 is SGHKS, CDR2 YYEKEE (reference sequence). V trimming: 1 base; J trimming: 3 bases; junction bases outside the gene matches: 10. The CDR3 has 18 amino acids. CDR3 in amino acids: CASSLFPGLADGTDTQYF. CDR3 in DNA: TGTGCCAGCAGCTTGTTCCCGGGACTAGCGGATGGTACAGATACGCAGTATTTT.

Turning to this clone: The same CDR3 arises from other DNA sequences in this sample as well. The chain links TRBV27 to TRBJ1-1; 7 bases are shared with TRBD1. CDR3 size: 14 residues. V lost 4 bases to trimming and J lost 2 bases; unmatched junction nucleotides: 4. Germline V gene sequence: CDR1 MNHEY, CDR2 SMNVEV (reference sequence). CDR3: CASSSRQGNTEAFF. In DNA form, the CDR3 reads TGTGCCAGCAGTTCCCGACAGGGTAACACTGAAGCTTTCTTT.

This chain links TRBV4-3 with TRBJ1-1; maybe TRBD1 (5 bases). Per germline, CDR1 LGHNA and CDR2 YSLEER. The CDR3 is 15 residues long. Trimming took off 4 bases at V and 3 bases at J, with 15 bases between the two ends. CDR3 DNA: TGCGCCAGCAGCCTACAAGGTTCAGGGTACACTGAAGCTTTCTTT. It codes for CASSLQGSGYTEAFF.

Comments on this clone: The same CDR3 arises from other DNA sequences in this sample as well. V gene TRBV28 combines with J gene TRBJ1-2; D possibly corresponds to TRBD1 (5 bases). Germline-derived CDR1 and CDR2 are MDHEN and SYDVKM. The CDR3 totals 14 residues. V lost 4 bases, J lost 3 bases, and 12 bases lay in between. DNA for the CDR3: TGTGCCAGCAGTTCCGGGGGTGAGGACTATGGCTACACCTTC. Translated: CASSSGGEDYGYTF.

The CDR3 region is CATSRSMGLAGATGELFF. The CDR3 coding sequence is TGTGCCACCAGCAGATCAATGGGACTAGCGGGAGCCACCGGGGAGCTGTTTTTT. The V gene is TRBV15, the J gene TRBJ2-2, with TRBD2 matching 14 bases. The CDR3 runs to 18 residues. The V segment lost 2 bases and the J segment 4 bases; nucleotides outside the gene matches: 6. Per germline, CDR1 LNHNV and CDR2 YYDKDF (reference sequence).